The rows below give T cell receptor beta chains drawn from one sample of a study of OX40 agonist ivuxolimab in advanced cancers. Measured with immunoSEQ multiplex PCR; TCRdb has only the in-frame clones, and not every one. The sample consists of about 40,000 clones, 70% to 90% of them appearing once. The sample in question was CD4+ or CD8+ T cells sorted from blood, obtained in a trial of the OX40 agonist ivuxolimab. The source is an adult with an advanced solid tumor such as melanoma, head and neck, liver or kidney cancer. Both conserved end residues are part of each CDR3. D genes are given only for firm matches. Clone size is shown for a subset of rows, as once, few, many or a class of expanded clone.

D	J	size	V	DNA	CDR3
.	TRBJ1-5	.	TRBV4-1	TGCGCCAGCAGCCAAGTCGCAGGCAATCAGCCCCAGCATTTT	CASSQVAGNQPQHF
TRBD1	TRBJ2-3	.	TRBV7-2	TGTGCCAGCAGCGCCGGGACAGCCAGTACGCAGTATTTT	CASSAGTASTQYF
TRBD2	TRBJ2-7	.	TRBV7-9	TGTGCCAGCAGCTTCCCTAGCGGGTCCGTCTCCTACGAGCAGTACTTC	CASSFPSGSVSYEQYF
.	TRBJ1-1	.	TRBV13	TGTGCCAGCAGCCTCCAGGGCGTTGAAGCTTTCTTT	CASSLQGVEAFF
.	TRBJ2-2	.	TRBV28	TGTGCCAGCACTCAAGGGGGAGTCGACACCGGGGAGCTGTTTTTT	CASTQGGVDTGELFF
.	TRBJ2-3	few	TRBV19	TGTGCCAGTAGTATGCGGGGAACGCCGGCAGATACGCAGTATTTT	CASSMRGTPADTQYF
.	TRBJ1-6	.	TRBV6-6	TGTGCCAGCAGTTACGGTCTTGCACCCCTCCACTTT	CASSYGLAPLHF
.	TRBJ2-7	once	TRBV4-1	TGCGCCAGCAGCCAAGGAGGAGGGGGAGCCTACGAGCAGTACTTC	CASSQGGGGAYEQYF
.	TRBJ2-3	.	TRBV14	TGTGCCAGCAGCCAAGAGCGCCCCGGGGCAGATACGCAGTATTTT	CASSQERPGADTQYF
.	TRBJ2-7	.	TRBV6-1	TGTGCCAGCAGCGGCTACGAGCAGTACTTC	CASSGYEQYF
TRBD2	TRBJ2-7	.	TRBV27	TGTGCCAGCAGTTTATGGGCAGGGGGGACTAGCCTCGGGGAGCAGTACTTC	CASSLWAGGTSLGEQYF
.	TRBJ1-1	.	TRBV14	TGTGCCAGCAGCCAAGATTGGGGGCCCCCGATCCGAGCTTTCTTT	CASSQDWGPPIRAFF
TRBD2	TRBJ2-1	.	TRBV7-2	TGTGCCAGCAGCCCGGCTAGCGGGAACAATGAGCAGTTCTTC	CASSPASGNNEQFF
.	TRBJ2-3	.	TRBV6-1	TGTGCCAGCAGTGAATATGTCGGACGCAACACAGATACGCAGTATTTT	CASSEYVGRNTDTQYF
.	TRBJ2-1	.	TRBV27	TGTGCCAGCGGAAGGGAGACTTCGTTCTTC	CASGRETSFF
.	TRBJ1-3	.	TRBV30	TGTGCCTGGAGTGTAGGCGGATACACCATATATTTT	CAWSVGGYTIYF
TRBD2	TRBJ2-3	.	TRBV5-1	TGCGCCAGCAGCTTGAGGGCTAGCGGGGGTACTAGCACAGATACGCAGTATTTT	CASSLRASGGTSTDTQYF
.	TRBJ2-4	.	TRBV28	TGTGCCAGCAGTTTACGGGAAGAGGTCAAAAACATTCAGTACTTC	CASSLREEVKNIQYF
.	TRBJ2-2	.	TRBV19	TGTGCCAGCAGTCCGTGGGACTTGCTAACCACCGGGGAGCTGTTTTTT	CASSPWDLLTTGELFF
.	TRBJ2-2	.	TRBV10-3	TGTGCCATCTTCCGTGACACCGGGGAGCTGTTTTTT	CAIFRDTGELFF
.	TRBJ1-1	once	TRBV5-4	TGTGCCAGCAGTGGAGGAACGAACACTGAAGCTTTCTTT	CASSGGTNTEAFF
.	TRBJ2-5	.	TRBV6-6	TGTGCCAGCAGTTACTCGGGGACCCGGGTTGAGACCCAGTACTTC	CASSYSGTRVETQYF
.	TRBJ1-2	.	TRBV6-1	TGTGCCAGCAGAACCGGGACCCTCTGGGGCTACACCTTC	CASRTGTLWGYTF
.	TRBJ2-7	.	TRBV30	TGTGCCTGGAGTTCGGGACCCCCAGGAATAGTCTACGAGCAGTACTTC	CAWSSGPPGIVYEQYF
.	TRBJ1-5	.	TRBV5-3	TGTGCCCCCCCCAGGTCAGGTAGCAATCAGCCCCAGCATTTT	CAPPRSGSNQPQHF
TRBD1	TRBJ2-7	.	TRBV30	TGTGCCTGGAGCGGCTTAACAGGGGGCGCCTACGAGCAGTACTTC	CAWSGLTGGAYEQYF
.	TRBJ2-3	.	TRBV30	TGTGCCTGGAGTGTAGGCGGTTCGGTGCTGACAGATACGCAGTATTTT	CAWSVGGSVLTDTQYF
.	TRBJ2-2	.	TRBV5-1	TGCGCCAGCAGCTCGCCAGGGGTCCGGGAGCTGTTTTTT	CASSSPGVRELFF
.	TRBJ1-2	.	TRBV5-8	TGTGCCAGCAGCTTAGGGTACTACGGCTACACCTTC	CASSLGYYGYTF
.	TRBJ1-4	.	TRBV10-2	TGCGCCAGCAGAAAAGGCGGGAGGACTGAAAAACTGTTTTTT	CASRKGGRTEKLFF
.	TRBJ1-5	.	TRBV7-6	TGTGCCAGCAGCCACGTGGGAGAGGGTCAGCCCCAGCATTTT	CASSHVGEGQPQHF
.	TRBJ2-5	.	TRBV5-8	TGTGCCAGCAGCTTTAGGGCAGGGACGAAGACCCAGTACTTC	CASSFRAGTKTQYF
TRBD1	TRBJ2-7	.	TRBV4-2	TGTGCCAGCAGCCAAGATGCCCTCGGACAGGGCTACGAGCAGTACTTC	CASSQDALGQGYEQYF
TRBD2	TRBJ2-5	.	TRBV4-1	TGCGCCAGCAGCCAATGGCTTTGGGAGGGCAACCAAGAGACCCAGTACTTC	CASSQWLWEGNQETQYF
TRBD1	TRBJ1-5	.	TRBV6-5	TGTGCCAGCAGCCTGGACAGGCGGAATCAGCCCCAGCATTTT	CASSLDRRNQPQHF
.	TRBJ2-5	.	TRBV7-8	TGTGCCAGCAGCTTAGATTTGGGGGCCCCCCCGTACTTC	CASSLDLGAPPYF
.	TRBJ1-5	.	TRBV7-8	TGTGCCAGCAGCACTATTCCCCAGAGCAATCAGCCCCAGCATTTT	CASSTIPQSNQPQHF
.	TRBJ1-1	.	TRBV30	TGTGCCTGGACCCTGGACAGCATGAACACTGAAGCTTTTTTT	CAWTLDSMNTEAFF
.	TRBJ1-2	once	TRBV19	TGTGCCATTACACCCGGCGGGGGATCCTACTATGGCTACACCTTC	CAITPGGGSYYGYTF
TRBD2	TRBJ2-5	.	TRBV28	TGTGCCAGCAGTTTCCTCGGGGGGGAAGTCCAAGAGACCCAGTACTTC	CASSFLGGEVQETQYF
.	TRBJ1-5	.	TRBV6-6	TGTGCCAGCAGTCCACGCCCCGTGCGGGATCAGCCCCAGCATTTT	CASSPRPVRDQPQHF
TRBD1	TRBJ2-7	.	TRBV7-6	TGTGCCAGCAGCTTAGGCGGACAGGGTGTCTACGAGCAGTACTTC	CASSLGGQGVYEQYF
.	TRBJ1-1	.	TRBV5-1	TGCGCCAGCAGCCTGCCTGGACCGGCCACTGAAGCTTTCTTT	CASSLPGPATEAFF
.	TRBJ1-1	.	TRBV27	TGTGCCAGCAGTTTATCGAAAGGGGTGAACACTGAAGCTTTCTTT	CASSLSKGVNTEAFF
.	TRBJ1-2	.	TRBV19	TGTGCCAGTAGTATCACAGGGTTCTATGGCTACACCTTC	CASSITGFYGYTF
.	TRBJ2-3	.	TRBV19	TGTGCCAGTAGTATGTGGGCTGAGGGAGATACGCAGTATTTT	CASSMWAEGDTQYF
.	TRBJ1-1	.	TRBV5-1	TGCGCCAGCAGCTTGGAAAGAGGGGACACTGAAGCTTTCTTT	CASSLERGDTEAFF
TRBD1	TRBJ1-1	.	TRBV30	TGTGCCTGGACCTCCCCCCACAGGGGGCGCGGTACCTTT	CAWTSPHRGRGTF
.	TRBJ1-5	.	TRBV2	TGTGCCAGCACGGGATCAGGGAATCAGCCCCAGCATTTT	CASTGSGNQPQHF
TRBD1	TRBJ2-5	.	TRBV7-6	TGTGCCAGCAGCCTAACAGGGGGCGAGGAGACCCAGTACTTC	CASSLTGGEETQYF
.	TRBJ2-1	.	TRBV7-2	TGTGCCAGCAGCTTAAGGGGTGGCGCCTACAATGAGCAGTTCTTC	CASSLRGGAYNEQFF
.	TRBJ2-1	.	TRBV15	TGTGCCACCAGCAGACAACAGGGATGGATTGAGCAGTTCTTC	CATSRQQGWIEQFF
.	TRBJ1-2	.	TRBV5-1	TGCGCCAGCAGCTTGGAGGTTCCAGGCGGCTATGGCTACACCTTC	CASSLEVPGGYGYTF
.	TRBJ2-2	.	TRBV6-6	TGTGCCAGCAGTTATGGGCCGTCCGGGGAGCTGTTTTTT	CASSYGPSGELFF
.	TRBJ2-7	.	TRBV19	TGTGCCAGTAGTATAGCCCGGACACACCACTACGAGCAGTACTTC	CASSIARTHHYEQYF